These 22 T cell receptor beta chains were all obtained from the same sample, sequenced in a study of T cell responses to AZD1222 COVID-19 vaccine. This table comes from immunoSEQ multiplex PCR, and its TCRdb copy is limited to in-frame clones, with some not included. The top ten hold about 2.7% of the sample, which has under 150,000 clones, 93% seen once. Sequences were derived from peripheral blood, sampled on day 0 of AZD1222 vaccination. These receptors were collected from an adult in good health.

In DNA, the CDR3 is TGTGCCAGCTCACCGGGGACGGGCAACTATGGCTACACCTTC. It translates to CASSPGTGNYGYTF. This chain connects TRBV18 to TRBJ1-2, with a weak D call TRBD1 (5 bases). Trimming left V 3 bases short and J 2 bases short, with 10 bases between. The CDR3 runs 14 residues. CDR1 and CDR2 from the germline V gene are KGHSH and LQKENI. The variable domain in full, completed from reference TRBV18 and TRBJ1-2, reads NAGVMQNPRHLVRRRGQEARLRCSPMKGHSHVYWYRQLPEEGLKFMVYLQKENIIDESGMPKERFSAEFPKEGPSILRIQQVVRGDSAAYFCASSPGTGNYGYTFGSGTRLTVV.

The chain carries TRBV13 and TRBJ1-3; tentative D call: TRBD1 (6 bases). The CDR3 totals 15 residues. The V end was cut by 8 bases, the J end by 0 bases, with 14 bases between. Germline V CDR1 and CDR2: PRHDT, FYEKMQ (reference sequence). DNA of the CDR3: TGTGCCAGCTCGATGACAGGCATCTCTGGAAACACCATATATTTT. Its translation is CASSMTGISGNTIYF.

This chain connects TRBV7-6 to TRBJ2-5; TRBD1 or TRBD2 may be the D gene (5 bases each). CDR1 and CDR2 from the germline V gene are SGHVS and FNYEAQ. This CDR3 contains 15 residues. The ends were cut back, 5 bases at V and 5 bases at J, with 18 bases in the middle. CDR3: CASSEAGTHLETQYF. CDR3 DNA sequence: TGTGCCAGCAGCGAGGCCGGGACGCACTTGGAGACCCAGTACTTC. The full variable domain, its missing parts supplied by reference TRBV7-6 and TRBJ2-5, is GAGVSQSPRYKVTKRGQDVALRCDPISGHVSLYWYRQALGQGPEFLTYFNYEAQQDKSGLPNDRFSAERPEGSISTLTIQRTEQRDSAMYRCASSEAGTHLETQYFGPGTRLLVL.

The gene calls are TRBV6-5 and TRBJ1-1; 7 nucleotides line up with TRBD1. The length of the CDR3 is 15 residues. Unmatched junction bases numbered 13, after V lost 6 bases and J lost 6 bases. Germline assignment: CDR1 MNHEY and CDR2 SVGAGI. The CDR3 here is CASSPHGTEQSEAFF. The CDR3 DNA is TGTGCCAGCAGCCCGCACGGGACAGAGCAATCTGAAGCTTTCTTT.

The chain couples TRBV5-6 to TRBJ1-1; D ambiguous. V was trimmed by 0 bases and J by 2 bases, leaving 5 bases between them. Germline CDR1 is SGHDT and CDR2 is YYEEEE. There are 13 residues in the CDR3. The CDR3 protein is CASSLEDNTEAFF. The CDR3 region has the DNA TGTGCCAGCAGCTTGGAGGATAACACTGAAGCTTTCTTT.

The chain recombines TRBV3-1 (or the pseudogene TRBV3-2) with TRBJ1-5; a weak D match, TRBD1 (5 bases). The length of the CDR3 is 15 residues. Germline assignment: CDR1 LGHDT and CDR2 YNNKEL (reference sequence). The V gene lost 0 bases and the J gene lost 4 bases, with 10 bases spanning the gap. CDR3 sequence: CASSQDTTENQPQHF. For the CDR3, the DNA is TGTGCCAGCAGCCAAGATACGACAGAGAATCAGCCCCAGCATTTT.

This sequence joins TRBV5-1 and TRBJ2-2, with a weak D call TRBD1 (6 bases). Trimming took 3 bases from V and 7 from J, leaving 16 bases between them. This CDR3 is built from 15 residues. The germline gives CDR1 SGHRS, CDR2 YFSETQ. CDR3 in amino acids: CASSSTGTRGGELFF. CDR3 DNA sequence: TGCGCCAGCAGCTCCACCGGGACCAGGGGCGGGGAGCTGTTTTTT.

This CDR3 is CASSPKKPPIYSNQPQHF. CDR3 DNA sequence: TGTGCCAGCAGTCCTAAGAAACCCCCCATATATAGCAATCAGCCCCAGCATTTT. This chain connects TRBV27 to TRBJ1-5; D uncertain. Deletions cut 5 bases from V and 0 bases from J, with 20 bases between. Per germline, CDR1 MNHEY and CDR2 SMNVEV (reference sequence). This CDR3 has 18 amino acids.

The V gene is TRBV27, the J gene TRBJ2-2, with TRBD1 matching 8 bases. J was trimmed by 6 bases and V by 1 base; bases with no gene match: 7. CDR3 length equals 16 residues. Germline lookup yields CDR1 MNHEY and CDR2 SMNVEV (reference sequence). The CDR3 is CASSLLPLTGAGELFF. As DNA, the CDR3 is TGTGCCAGCAGTTTATTACCCCTGACAGGGGCCGGGGAGCTGTTTTTT.

This clone was recorded only once. This chain uses TRBV7-3 with TRBJ2-5; D perhaps matches TRBD2 (6 bases). CDR1 is SGHTA, CDR2 FQGTGA, per germline. The CDR3 sequence is 16 residues long. V shed 5 bases and J shed 1 base, with 17 bases lying between them. CDR3 nucleotide sequence: TGTGCCAGCAGCCCCCAGCCGGGTAGCGGCCAAGAGACCCAGTACTTC. Encoded protein: CASSPQPGSGQETQYF. The full variable domain, in which reference TRBV7-3 and TRBJ2-5 provide the parts outside the CDR3, is GAGVSQTPSNKVTEKGKYVELRCDPISGHTALYWYRQSLGQGPEFLIYFQGTGAADDSGLPNDRFFAVRPEGSVSTLKIQRTERGDSAVYLCASSPQPGSGQETQYFGPGTRLLVL.

The chain employs TRBV27 and TRBJ1-3; D gene unclear. Trimming stripped 8 bases from V and 4 bases from J, with 18 bases between. The CDR3 length is 15 residues. CDR1 MNHEY and CDR2 SMNVEV come from the germline V gene (reference sequence). CDR3 in DNA: TGTGCCAGCTCGTCCGAGTCTCGCCAAGGAAACACCATATATTTT. Amino acid sequence: CASSSESRQGNTIYF.

This chain joins TRBV6-1 and TRBJ2-5; D may be TRBD2 (5 bases). Between the trimmed V and J ends, which lost 0 bases and 2 bases, there was a span of 10 bases. Germline V gene data show CDR1 as MNHNS and CDR2 as SASEGT. CDR3 length: 15 residues. The CDR3 is CASSEAPGTQETQYF. CDR3 nucleotides: TGTGCCAGCAGTGAAGCCCCGGGAACTCAAGAGACCCAGTACTTC.

This clone was seen just once. The rearrangement joins TRBV12-2 to TRBJ1-3. TRBV12-2 is flagged as a pseudogene. This CDR3 region has 14 residues. CDR3 amino acids: CASHGRSSGNTIYF. The CDR3 DNA is TGTGCAAGCCACGGACGGTCCTCTGGAAACACCATATATTTT.

The chain has TRBV27 and TRBJ2-3; D unclear. Germline-derived CDR1 and CDR2 are MNHEY and SMNVEV (reference sequence). The CDR3 sequence is 13 residues long. V was cut by 4 bases and J by 5 bases, with 10 bases left in between. This CDR3 reads CASSYRVRDTQYF. CDR3 sequence (DNA): TGTGCCAGCAGTTATAGAGTTAGAGATACGCAGTATTTT.

V is TRBV28 and J is TRBJ1-2; 9 bases are a match to TRBD1. The CDR3 contains 13 residues. Germline-derived CDR1 and CDR2 are MDHEN and SYDVKM. V shed 6 bases and J 6 bases; nucleotides not matched to a gene: 5. CDR3 sequence reads: CASSTRTGDGYTF. The DNA of the CDR3 is TGTGCCAGCAGCACCAGGACAGGGGATGGCTACACCTTC.

The V call is TRBV2, the J call TRBJ1-5, with D hard to call. CDR1 is SNHLY, CDR2 FYNNEI, per germline. This CDR3 comprises 15 residues. The germline V and J ends were trimmed by 6 bases and 3 bases, with 15 bases remaining between them. CDR3 nucleotide sequence: TGTGCCAGCAGGCCTACGGACGGCTACAATCAGCCCCAGCATTTT. Translation: CASRPTDGYNQPQHF.

This clone has a handful of counts. V gene TRBV3-1 (or the pseudogene TRBV3-2) combines with J gene TRBJ2-1; tentatively, D is TRBD1 (6 bases). V lost 8 bases and J 8 bases, leaving 19 bases between the germline ends. The CDR3 contains 14 residues. Germline values: CDR1 LGHDT, CDR2 YNNKEL (reference sequence). DNA of the CDR3: TGTGCCAGCGGACCCGGGACAAGGGGTCATGAGCAGTTCTTC. This sequence encodes CASGPGTRGHEQFF.

V is TRBV28 and J is TRBJ1-1, with D possibly matching TRBD1 (6 bases). This CDR3 comprises 13 residues. With 5 bases removed from V and 3 bases from J, the gap between germline ends came to 10 bases. Germline V gene data show CDR1 as MDHEN and CDR2 as SYDVKM. This CDR3 is CASSPQGYTEAFF. The CDR3 bases are TGTGCCAGCAGTCCCCAGGGGTACACTGAAGCTTTCTTT.

The J gene is TRBJ2-1, the V gene TRBV6-6; D unclear. The CDR3 spans 14 residues. V was shortened by 8 bases and J by 4 bases, with 15 bases between the two germline ends. CDR1 MNHNY and CDR2 SVGAGI come from the germline V gene (reference sequence). The CDR3 region is CASSPQAFYNEQFF. CDR3 in DNA: TGTGCCAGCTCCCCTCAGGCGTTTTACAATGAGCAGTTCTTC.

The rearrangement uses TRBV28 and TRBJ2-5; 15 nucleotides line up with TRBD2. J gave up 1 base and V 6 bases, and 9 bases lay outside the gene matches. This CDR3 region has 18 residues. The V gene's germline CDR1 is MDHEN and CDR2 SYDVKM. The CDR3 protein is CASSLGGLAGGLQETQYF. The DNA of the CDR3 is TGTGCCAGCAGCCTGGGGGGACTAGCGGGAGGACTCCAAGAGACCCAGTACTTC.

J is TRBJ1-5 and V is TRBV3-1 (or the pseudogene TRBV3-2); D perhaps matches TRBD1 (5 bases). The germline V gene has CDR1 LGHDT and CDR2 YNNKEL (reference sequence). With 4 bases removed from V and 0 bases from J, the gap between germline ends came to 7 bases. The CDR3 is 14 amino acids. CDR3 amino acids: CASSLDSSNQPQHF. The CDR3 DNA follows: TGTGCCAGCAGCCTTGACAGTAGCAATCAGCCCCAGCATTTT.

CDR3 region: CASSLGQRGEQYF. CDR3 bases: TGTGCCAGCAGTTTAGGACAGAGGGGCGAGCAGTACTTC. The rearrangement joins TRBV27 to TRBJ2-7; maybe TRBD1 (6 bases). Trimming removed 2 bases at V and 6 bases at J, with 11 bases between. The CDR3 covers 13 residues. Per the germline V gene, CDR1 is MNHEY and CDR2 is SMNVEV (reference sequence).